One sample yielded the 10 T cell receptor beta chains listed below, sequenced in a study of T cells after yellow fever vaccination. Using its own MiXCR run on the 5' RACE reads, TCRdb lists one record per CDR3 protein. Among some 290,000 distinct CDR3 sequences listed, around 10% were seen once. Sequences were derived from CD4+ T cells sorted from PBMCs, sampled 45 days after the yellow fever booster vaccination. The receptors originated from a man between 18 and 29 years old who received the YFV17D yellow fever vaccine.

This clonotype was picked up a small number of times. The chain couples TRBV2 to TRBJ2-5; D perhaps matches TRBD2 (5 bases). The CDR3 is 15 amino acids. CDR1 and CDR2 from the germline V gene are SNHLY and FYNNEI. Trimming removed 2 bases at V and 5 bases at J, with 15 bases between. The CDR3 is CASSESSGYVETQYF. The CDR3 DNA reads TGTGCCAGCAGTGAAAGTTCGGGGTACGTGGAGACCCAGTACTTC.

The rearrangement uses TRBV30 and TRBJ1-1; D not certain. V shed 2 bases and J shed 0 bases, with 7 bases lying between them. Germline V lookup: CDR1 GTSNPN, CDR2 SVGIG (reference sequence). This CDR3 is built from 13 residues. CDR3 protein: CAWSKQMNTEAFF. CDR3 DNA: TGTGCCTGGAGTAAACAGATGAACACTGAAGCTTTCTTT.

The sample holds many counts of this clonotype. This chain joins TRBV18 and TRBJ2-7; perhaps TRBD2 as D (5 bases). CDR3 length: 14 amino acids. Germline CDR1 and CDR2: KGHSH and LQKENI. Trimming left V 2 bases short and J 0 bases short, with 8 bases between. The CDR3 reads CASSPGSGSYEQYF. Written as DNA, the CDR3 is TGTGCCAGCTCACCAGGGAGCGGCTCCTACGAGCAGTACTTC.

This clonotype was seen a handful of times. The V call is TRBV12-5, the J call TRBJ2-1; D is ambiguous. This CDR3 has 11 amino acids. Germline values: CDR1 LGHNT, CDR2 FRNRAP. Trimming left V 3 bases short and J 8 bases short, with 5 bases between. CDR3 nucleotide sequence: TGTGCTAGTGGTTTTGACGATGAGCAGTTCTTC. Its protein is CASGFDDEQFF.

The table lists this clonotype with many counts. This chain's CDR3 is CASNRAASYEQYF. The CDR3 nucleotides are TGTGCCAGCAATCGGGCGGCATCCTACGAGCAGTACTTC. V gene TRBV6-5 combines with J gene TRBJ2-7, with D unresolved. Germline V gene lookup returns CDR1 MNHEY and CDR2 SVGAGI. The CDR3 is 13 residues long. The ends were cut back, 7 bases at V and 1 base at J, with 11 bases in the middle.

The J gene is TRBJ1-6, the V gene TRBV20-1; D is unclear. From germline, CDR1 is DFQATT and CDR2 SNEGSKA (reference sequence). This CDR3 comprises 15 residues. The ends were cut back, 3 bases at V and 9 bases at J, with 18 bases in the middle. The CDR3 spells CSASYPGPRTSPLHF. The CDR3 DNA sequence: TGCAGTGCTAGTTACCCTGGGCCCCGGACTTCACCCCTCCACTTT.

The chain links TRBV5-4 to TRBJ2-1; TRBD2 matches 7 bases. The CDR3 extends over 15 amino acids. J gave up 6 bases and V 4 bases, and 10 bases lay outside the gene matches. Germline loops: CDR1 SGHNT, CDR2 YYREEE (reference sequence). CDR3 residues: CASSPGGVGFNEQFF. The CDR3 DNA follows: TGTGCCAGCAGCCCGGGGGGTGTCGGGTTCAATGAGCAGTTCTTC. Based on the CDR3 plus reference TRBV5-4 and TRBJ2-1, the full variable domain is ETGVTQSPTHLIKTRGQQVTLRCSSQSGHNTVSWYQQALGQGPQFIFQYYREEENGRGNFPPRFSGLQFPNYSSELNVNALELDDSALYLCASSPGGVGFNEQFFGPGTRLTVL.

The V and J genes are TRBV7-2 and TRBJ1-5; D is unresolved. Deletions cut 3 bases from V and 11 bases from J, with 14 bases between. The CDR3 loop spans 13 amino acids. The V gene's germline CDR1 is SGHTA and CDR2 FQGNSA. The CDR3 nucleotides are TGTGCCAGCAGCTTCGGCTTTTGGCGTACCCAGCATTTT. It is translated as CASSFGFWRTQHF.

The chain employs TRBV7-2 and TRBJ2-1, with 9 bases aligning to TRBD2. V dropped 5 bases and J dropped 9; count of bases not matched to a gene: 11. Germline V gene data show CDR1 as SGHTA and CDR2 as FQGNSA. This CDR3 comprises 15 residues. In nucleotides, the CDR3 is TGTGCCAGCAGCGCCCGGTGGCGGGGGGGCGGTGAGCAGTTCTTC. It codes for CASSARWRGGGEQFF.

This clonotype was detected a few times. The CDR3 coding sequence is TGCAGTGCTGGACCGGGACCGATGTATGAAAAACTGTTTTTT. Translation gives CSAGPGPMYEKLFF. The chain couples TRBV20-1 to TRBJ1-4, with D possibly matching TRBD1 (5 bases). The CDR3 extends over 14 amino acids. CDR1 DFQATT and CDR2 SNEGSKA come from the germline V gene (reference sequence). Trimming stripped 5 bases from V and 6 bases from J, with 16 bases between.